Listed below are T cell receptor beta chains from one sample, sequenced in a study of shared clonotypes between healthy human individuals. Produced via immunoSEQ multiplex PCR; TCRdb's table is partial and in-frame only. The sample holds hundreds of thousands of clones, around 72% seen once. Sequenced material: memory CD4+ T cells sorted from blood. The origin of the receptors is a woman in her 30s in good health. Each CDR3 is given with its conserved first and last residue. D genes are given only for firm matches. Clone sizes are given selectively: once, few, many, or a class where the clone is expanded.

D gene	V gene	J gene	clone size	CDR3 protein	CDR3 DNA
-	TRBV6-4	TRBJ2-6	-	CASSDSRGAGANVLTF	TGTGCCAGCAGTGACTCGAGGGGGGCCGGGGCCAACGTCCTGACTTTC
-	TRBV6-1	TRBJ2-1	few	CATHLFPHEQFF	TGTGCCACCCACCTCTTCCCTCATGAGCAGTTCTTC
TRBD1	TRBV28	TRBJ1-5	-	CASSSPIGQGVQGNDQPQHF	TGTGCCAGCAGTTCTCCAATTGGACAGGGGGTACAGGGTAACGATCAGCCCCAGCATTTT
-	TRBV28	TRBJ1-4	-	CASTSASTGRNEKLFF	TGTGCCAGCACCTCCGCATCGACAGGTCGTAATGAAAAACTGTTTTTT
-	TRBV28	TRBJ1-2	few	CASSLHYGYTF	TGTGCCAGCAGCCTCCACTATGGCTACACCTTC
-	TRBV21-1	TRBJ2-7	-	CASSNVASGHSYEQYF	TGTGCCAGCAGCAATGTGGCTAGCGGGCACTCCTACGAGCAGTACTTC
-	TRBV28	TRBJ2-3	-	CASRRRDRSTDTQYF	TGTGCCAGCAGGAGAAGGGACCGTAGCACAGATACGCAGTATTTT
-	TRBV6-5	TRBJ2-7	few	CASSTPGLTHEQYF	TGTGCCAGCAGCACACCGGGCCTTACCCACGAGCAGTACTTC
-	TRBV5-4	TRBJ2-1	-	CASSLGHPLGSEQFF	TGTGCCAGCAGCTTGGGACACCCCCTCGGGAGTGAGCAGTTCTTC
TRBD1	TRBV30	TRBJ2-1	many	CAWSSGGSYNEQFF	TGTGCCTGGAGTTCAGGGGGCTCCTACAATGAGCAGTTCTTC
TRBD2	TRBV28	TRBJ2-4	-	CASSSSGDGAKNIQYF	TGTGCCAGCAGTAGCAGCGGGGACGGGGCCAAAAACATTCAGTACTTC
TRBD1	TRBV18	TRBJ2-7	-	CASSPGTDTYEQYF	TGTGCCAGCTCACCCGGGACAGATACCTACGAGCAGTACTTC
-	TRBV5-6	TRBJ1-5	-	CASSFRAANSNQPQHF	TGTGCCAGCAGCTTTCGGGCAGCGAATAGCAATCAGCCCCAGCATTTT
-	TRBV2	TRBJ2-3	once	CASSWWGNTDTQYF	TGTGCCAGCTCCTGGTGGGGAAACACAGATACGCAGTATTTT
TRBD1	TRBV2	TRBJ1-2	-	CASSTRGHGGYTF	TGTGCCAGCTCCACCAGGGGGCATGGTGGCTACACCTTC
-	TRBV7-2	TRBJ2-7	few	CASSLAGVPNYEQYF	TGTGCCAGCAGCCTAGCTGGGGTCCCTAACTACGAGCAGTACTTC
-	TRBV25-1	TRBJ2-2	many	CASSEYEGGKVAGELFF	TGTGCCAGCAGTGAATACGAAGGGGGAAAGGTGGCCGGGGAGCTGTTTTTT
TRBD2	TRBV7-2	TRBJ2-1	-	CASSFVGTSGYNEQFF	TGTGCCAGCAGCTTTGTCGGGACTAGCGGCTACAATGAGCAGTTCTTC
-	TRBV27	TRBJ2-1	once	CASSLSRLAYNEQFF	TGTGCCAGCAGTTTATCACGGCTAGCTTACAATGAGCAGTTCTTC
TRBD1	TRBV6-1	TRBJ1-2	-	CASRGRQGGNYGYTF	TGTGCCAGCAGAGGCAGACAGGGAGGAAACTATGGCTACACCTTC
TRBD2	TRBV11-1	TRBJ2-3	-	CASSISGGTDTQYF	TGTGCCAGCAGCATTAGCGGGGGAACAGATACGCAGTATTTT
-	TRBV18	TRBJ2-6	-	CASSPSPGVGGANVLTF	TGTGCCAGCTCACCTTCTCCAGGGGTTGGTGGGGCCAACGTCCTGACTTTC
-	TRBV6-5	TRBJ2-7	once	CASSYGRGAVGYEQYF	TGTGCCAGCAGTTACGGCAGGGGCGCAGTGGGATACGAGCAGTACTTC
TRBD1	TRBV28	TRBJ1-1	-	CASSSGTGESEAFF	TGTGCCAGCAGCTCCGGGACAGGGGAGTCTGAAGCTTTCTTT
TRBD2	TRBV4-1	TRBJ2-3	-	CASSAGVLVDTQYF	TGCGCCAGCAGCGCGGGAGTCCTTGTTGATACGCAGTATTTT
-	TRBV5-1	TRBJ2-1	-	CASSLDFVAYNEQFF	TGCGCCAGCAGCTTGGACTTTGTCGCCTACAATGAGCAGTTCTTC
-	TRBV28	TRBJ2-7	many	CASNTPREQYF	TGTGCCAGCAACACCCCTCGGGAGCAGTACTTC
-	TRBV5-1	TRBJ1-4	few	CASSLEGSREKLFF	TGCGCCAGCAGCTTGGAAGGGTCGAGAGAAAAACTGTTTTTT
-	TRBV21-1	TRBJ1-3	-	CASSTLTGPGNTIYF	TGTGCCAGCAGCACACTGACAGGTCCTGGAAACACCATATATTTT
TRBD1	TRBV25-1	TRBJ2-1	-	CASSGRQGRGNEQFF	TGTGCCAGCAGTGGGAGACAGGGCAGGGGAAATGAGCAGTTCTTC
-	TRBV20-1	TRBJ2-1	many	CSARDPQILFF	TGCAGTGCTAGAGATCCCCAGATTTTGTTCTTC
-	TRBV7-2	TRBJ1-1	-	CASSRYLDSKAFF	TGTGCCAGCAGCCGTTACCTTGACAGTAAAGCTTTCTTT
TRBD2	TRBV6-5	TRBJ2-3	-	CASTSGRGTDTQYF	TGTGCCAGCACTAGCGGGAGGGGCACAGATACGCAGTATTTT
-	TRBV6-5	TRBJ1-4	-	CASGGSATNEKLFF	TGTGCCTCGGGGGGCAGTGCAACTAATGAAAAACTGTTTTTT
TRBD1	TRBV28	TRBJ1-2	-	CASSTPDRGYGYTF	TGTGCCAGCAGCACCCCCGACAGGGGCTATGGCTACACCTTC
-	TRBV5-1	TRBJ1-2	-	CASSLGDPNYGYTF	TGCGCCAGCAGCTTAGGGGACCCTAACTATGGCTACACCTTC
-	TRBV14	TRBJ2-1	-	CASSDRDFRQNEQFF	TGTGCCAGCAGCGATCGGGACTTTAGACAAAATGAGCAGTTCTTC
TRBD1	TRBV27	TRBJ1-4	few	CASCSRGGREKLFF	TGTGCCAGCTGTTCGAGAGGGGGCAGAGAAAAACTGTTTTTT
-	TRBV6-5	TRBJ2-6	-	CASSYAAGANVLTF	TGTGCCAGCAGTTACGCAGCTGGGGCCAACGTCCTGACTTTC
TRBD1	TRBV7-3	TRBJ2-7	-	CASSLTGTEREQYF	TGTGCCAGCAGCTTAACCGGGACAGAGAGGGAGCAGTACTTC
-	TRBV25-1	TRBJ2-5	once	CASSGPAEETQYF	TGTGCCAGCAGTGGCCCAGCAGAAGAGACCCAGTACTTC
TRBD1	TRBV5-4	TRBJ2-3	-	CASSLGWTGGLDTQYF	TGTGCCAGCAGCTTGGGGTGGACAGGGGGCTTAGATACGCAGTATTTT
-	TRBV7-7	TRBJ2-1	-	CASSQHPVGYNEQFF	TGTGCCAGCAGCCAACACCCCGTGGGGTACAATGAGCAGTTCTTC
TRBD2	TRBV5-1	TRBJ2-2	-	CASRLAGGSGELFF	TGCGCCAGCCGACTAGCGGGAGGATCCGGGGAGCTGTTTTTT
-	TRBV4-1	TRBJ1-4	few	CASSRANEKLFF	TGCGCCAGCAGCCGTGCTAATGAAAAACTGTTTTTT
TRBD1	TRBV7-9	TRBJ2-7	-	CASSLTGDEQYF	TGTGCCAGCAGCTTAACAGGGGACGAGCAGTACTTC
-	TRBV27	TRBJ1-1	-	CASRSRAQNTEAFF	TGTGCCAGTAGATCCAGGGCTCAAAACACTGAAGCTTTCTTT
TRBD1	TRBV5-6	TRBJ2-3	-	CASRKQGISTDTQYF	TGTGCCAGCCGGAAACAGGGGATCTCCACAGATACGCAGTATTTT
TRBD1	TRBV7-9	TRBJ2-7	few	CASSLRGAGTGHYEQYF	TGTGCCAGCAGTCTAAGGGGGGCCGGGACAGGGCATTACGAGCAGTACTTC
-	TRBV7-8	TRBJ1-4	-	CASSQAEATNEKLFF	TGTGCCAGCAGCCAAGCGGAGGCAACTAATGAAAAACTGTTTTTT
TRBD2	TRBV15	TRBJ2-7	once	CATSRGGSSGRIYEQYF	TGTGCCACCAGCAGAGGGGGGTCTAGCGGGAGAATTTACGAGCAGTACTTC
-	TRBV4-1	TRBJ2-3	-	CASSQPITDTQYF	TGCGCCAGCAGCCAACCGATCACAGATACGCAGTATTTT